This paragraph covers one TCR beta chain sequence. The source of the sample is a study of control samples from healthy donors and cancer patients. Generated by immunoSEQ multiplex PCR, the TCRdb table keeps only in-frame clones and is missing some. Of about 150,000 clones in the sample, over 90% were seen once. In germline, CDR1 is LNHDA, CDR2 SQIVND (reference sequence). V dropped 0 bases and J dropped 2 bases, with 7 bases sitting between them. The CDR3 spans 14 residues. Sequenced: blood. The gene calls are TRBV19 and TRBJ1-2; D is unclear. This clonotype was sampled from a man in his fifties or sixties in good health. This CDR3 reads CASSIDSQNYGYTF. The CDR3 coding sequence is TGTGCCAGTAGTATAGACTCGCAGAACTATGGCTACACCTTC.